This T cell receptor beta chain was found in a study of blood T cell repertoires in COVID-19. Study-level information: From the United States, Italy and Spain came samples of acute and convalescent COVID-19. T cells, B-cell-depleted T cells, or PBMCs supplied cDNA or gDNA.

V dropped 5 bases and J dropped 6 bases, with 19 bases sitting between them. This CDR3 region has 15 residues. Germline lookup yields CDR1 SGHTA and CDR2 FQGTGA. This clone was observed a handful of times. The authors' processing: Amplification with reference gene primers provided the estimates of nucleated cell counts. Clones were sequenced by immunoSEQ multiplex PCR, and TCRdb holds only the in-frame ones, with some missing. V, J and clone size are taken as reported in that table, and D and trimming were inferred from the DNA itself. The sample lists 45,000 to 55,000 clones, over 70% occurring once.

The source is a human donor with active or convalescent COVID-19. The donor label of this sample is uncertain. Source material: peripheral blood. The chain is built from TRBV7-3 and TRBJ1-2; a weak D match, TRBD1 (6 bases). The CDR3 region is CASSPGDRLGHGYTF. CDR3 in DNA: TGTGCCAGCAGCCCCGGAGACAGGTTGGGCCATGGCTACACCTTC.